This T cell receptor beta chain appears in the sequencing data of a study of somatic mutations in cytotoxic T cells in rheumatoid arthritis. Study information: Patient blood (approximately 30 ml EDTA) was collected right after diagnosis, preceding any treatment.

Isolation of the CD4+ and CD8+ populations was accomplished via positive magnetic bead selection, with purity assessed by flow cytometry. This clone was counted only a few times. Antigen specificity is unknown. The protocol was immunoSEQ multiplex PCR, while the TCRdb copy is restricted to in-frame clones and leaves out a portion. The repertoire holds around 19,000 clones, with over 60% as singletons. Study-level findings and limits: Rheumatoid arthritis patients showed CD8+ clonality increasing with age, unlike healthy controls.

This sequence originates from an adult with rheumatoid arthritis. The sequencing sample was made of CD8+ T cells sorted from blood.

The CDR3 nucleotides read TGTGCCAGCAGCTTAGAGGGAGGAAACTACGAGCAGTACTTC. This gives the protein CASSLEGGNYEQYF. The chain joins TRBV7-9 to TRBJ2-7; D perhaps matches TRBD2 (6 bases). Trimming stripped 1 base from V and 3 bases from J, with 10 bases between. The CDR3 has 14 residues. Germline V gene sequence: CDR1 SEHNR, CDR2 FQNEAQ (reference sequence). Full variable domain (outside the CDR3, taken from reference TRBV7-9 and TRBJ2-7): DTGVSQNPRHKITKRGQNVTFRCDPISEHNRLYWYRQTLGQGPEFLTYFQNEAQLEKSRLLSDRFSAERPKGSFSTLEIQRTEQGDSAMYLCASSLEGGNYEQYFGPGTRLTVT.